This T cell receptor beta chain derives from a study of blood T cell repertoires in COVID-19. Study details: Collection of acute and convalescent COVID-19 samples took place in the United States, Italy and Spain. Nucleic acid was either cDNA or gDNA, and it came from T cells, B-cell-depleted T cells, or PBMCs.

Germline CDR1 is MNHEY and CDR2 is SMNVEV (reference sequence). The CDR3 has 15 amino acids. Trimming stripped 5 bases from V and 4 bases from J, with 17 bases between. Produced via immunoSEQ multiplex PCR; TCRdb's table is partial and in-frame only. The sample holds under 300,000 clones, around 80% seen once. The sample holds one count of this clone. The chain uses TRBV27 and TRBJ2-5; D call uncertain. Sequenced input: peripheral blood. The clonotype was recovered from an older man with acute or convalescent COVID-19. CDR3 nucleotide sequence: TGTGCCAGCAGTCAACGGGTCTCGAAGATAGAGACCCAGTACTTC. This sequence encodes CASSQRVSKIETQYF.